The 25 T cell receptor beta chains reported below all come from one sample, sequenced in a study of beta chain features in type 1 diabetes. The whole isolated RNA underwent reverse transcription, so sequencing captured expressed TCRB transcripts. Some clones are missing from TCRdb's copy, which holds only in-frame ones; the method was immunoSEQ multiplex PCR. The sample has hundreds of thousands of clones, around 15% seen once. The sample consisted of central memory CD4+ T cells from blood. The receptors originated from a man aged 25-45 years in good health.

This chain uses TRBV9 with TRBJ1-6, with D uncertain. This CDR3 comprises 14 residues. V was trimmed by 2 bases and J by 5 bases, leaving 8 bases between them. The germline gives CDR1 SGDLS, CDR2 YYNGEE. DNA of the CDR3: TGTGCCAGCAGCGTTGCACAGAATAATTCACCCCTCCACTTT. It is translated as CASSVAQNNSPLHF.

The chain recombines TRBV7-9 with TRBJ1-2, with TRBD1 matching 8 bases. The CDR3 is 15 residues long. CDR1 is SEHNR and CDR2 is FQNEAQ in the germline V gene (reference sequence). Trimming cost V 4 bases and J 1 base; bases outside gene matches: 5. This chain's CDR3 is CASSSGQEHNYGYTF. In DNA form, the CDR3 reads TGTGCCAGCAGCTCGGGACAGGAGCATAACTATGGCTACACCTTC.

This clone has only a few counts. The CDR3 reads CASSEGREGYGYTF. The CDR3 DNA reads TGTGCCAGCAGTGAAGGACGGGAAGGCTATGGCTACACCTTC. V gene TRBV2 combines with J gene TRBJ1-2; no reliable D call. V was shortened by 1 base and J by 4 bases, with 10 bases between the two germline ends. The germline V gene has CDR1 SNHLY and CDR2 FYNNEI. CDR3 length: 14 amino acids.

This clone was counted a few times. The genes are TRBV7-2 and TRBJ1-1; 9 positions match TRBD1. The junction had 7 bases not matched to a gene; V was cut back by 5 bases and J by 3 bases. The CDR3 runs to 15 residues. Germline assignment: CDR1 SGHTA and CDR2 FQGNSA. DNA of the CDR3: TGTGCCAGCAGCCCCCGGACAGGGGCCGACACTGAAGCTTTCTTT. This sequence encodes CASSPRTGADTEAFF. Using reference TRBV7-2 and TRBJ1-1 for the parts outside the CDR3, the full variable domain is GAGVSQSPSNKVTEKGKDVELRCDPISGHTALYWYRQSLGQGLEFLIYFQGNSAPDKSGLPSDRFSAERTGGSVSTLTIQRTQQEDSAVYLCASSPRTGADTEAFFGQGTRLTVV.

The chain employs TRBV11-3 and TRBJ2-7, with 10 bases matching TRBD2. Looked up from germline, CDR1 is SGHNT and CDR2 is YENEEA. V was pared by 5 bases and J by 4 bases, with 8 bases of the junction left unmatched. The CDR3 loop spans 15 amino acids. CDR3 in amino acids: CASSPGLAAAYEQYV. CDR3 in DNA: TGTGCCAGCAGCCCAGGACTAGCGGCCGCATACGAGCAGTACGTC.

This clone was observed a handful of times. CDR3 residues: CASSTPRGPETQYF. CDR3 DNA sequence: TGTGCCAGCAGCACTCCCAGGGGGCCGGAGACCCAGTACTTC. The chain is built from TRBV7-6 and TRBJ2-5; 8 bases fit TRBD1. The ends lost 5 bases at V and 5 bases at J; junction bases unmatched: 7. The CDR3 covers 14 residues. CDR1 and CDR2 (germline): SGHVS, FNYEAQ.

On this clone: Other DNA sequences from this sample encode an identical CDR3 as well. The chain uses TRBV4-3 and TRBJ1-3; D not certain. This CDR3 region has 13 residues. Germline V gene data show CDR1 as LGHNA and CDR2 as YSLEER. V gave up 0 bases and J gave up 4 bases, with 4 bases separating them. CDR3 sequence (DNA): TGCGCCAGCAGCCAAGATCGGGGAAACACCATATATTTT. Residues: CASSQDRGNTIYF.

This clone showed up just a few times. V gene TRBV15 combines with J gene TRBJ2-3, with TRBD2 as a possible D gene (5 bases). This CDR3 is 15 amino acids long. V shed 3 bases and J shed 7 bases, with 17 bases lying between them. In germline, CDR1 is LNHNV, CDR2 YYDKDF (reference sequence). CDR3 in amino acids: CATSSDPAPGNTQYF. The CDR3 DNA sequence: TGTGCCACCAGCAGCGACCCCGCCCCGGGAAATACGCAGTATTTT.

This clone was detected ten times or more. The chain employs TRBV4-1 and TRBJ2-4; D is perhaps TRBD1 (6 bases). Trimming removed 1 base at V and 6 bases at J, with 7 bases between. The CDR3 totals 13 residues. In germline, CDR1 is MGHRA, CDR2 YSYEKL. CDR3 DNA: TGCGCCAGCAGCCAAGGCAGGGGAAACATTCAGTACTTC. This gives the protein CASSQGRGNIQYF.

The V call is TRBV6-6, the J call TRBJ1-4; tentatively, D is TRBD1 (5 bases). CDR3 length: 14 amino acids. Trimming shortened V by 3 bases and J by 8 bases, and 13 bases separated the two germline ends. Germline CDR1 MNHNY, CDR2 SVGAGI (reference sequence). CDR3 in amino acids: CASSYPTGGEKLFF. CDR3 sequence (DNA): TGTGCCAGCAGTTATCCCACAGGCGGCGAAAAACTGTTTTTT.

The V call is TRBV2, the J call TRBJ2-7, with D possibly TRBD1 on 7 matching bases. This CDR3 is 13 amino acids long. V dropped 5 bases and J dropped 5 bases, with 13 bases sitting between them. In germline, CDR1 is SNHLY, CDR2 FYNNEI. CDR3 DNA: TGTGCCAGCAGTCGCGCGGGACAGAACGAGCAGTACGTC. Its translation is CASSRAGQNEQYV.

The chain links TRBV7-8 to TRBJ2-2, with TRBD1 as a possible D gene (6 bases). Trimming stripped 5 bases from V and 3 bases from J, with 19 bases between. The germline CDR1 and CDR2 sequences are SGHVS and FQNEAQ. The CDR3 is 17 amino acids. The CDR3 sequence: CASSRGIRQAHTGELFF. The CDR3 nucleotides are TGTGCCAGCAGCCGAGGTATCCGACAGGCGCACACCGGGGAGCTGTTTTTT. Full variable domain (remainder filled in from reference TRBV7-8 and TRBJ2-2): GAGVSQSPRYKVAKRGQDVALRCDPISGHVSLFWYQQALGQGPEFLTYFQNEAQLDKSGLPSDRFFAERPEGSVSTLKIQRTQQEDSAVYLCASSRGIRQAHTGELFFGEGSRLTVL.

This sequence joins TRBV19 and TRBJ1-5; tentatively, D is TRBD1 (5 bases). Germline assignment: CDR1 LNHDA and CDR2 SQIVND (reference sequence). Trimming left V 8 bases short and J 4 bases short, with 18 bases between. The CDR3 covers 15 residues. Here the CDR3 DNA reads TGTGCCAGTCGGCTTATTCAGGGATTGAATCAGCCCCAGCATTTT. This codes for CASRLIQGLNQPQHF.

This clone was found a few times. V and J are TRBV29-1 and TRBJ2-1; D remains unclear. The V end lost 7 bases, the J end lost 4 bases, and 20 bases lay between the germline ends. This CDR3 has 15 residues. Germline assignment: CDR1 SQVTM and CDR2 ANQGSEA. CDR3 nucleotide sequence: TGCAGCGCCCAGGCATTAGCAACATTTTACAATGAGCAGTTCTTC. As protein: CSAQALATFYNEQFF.

V is TRBV25-1 and J is TRBJ2-5; D gene unclear. The V end lost 3 bases, the J end lost 4 bases, and 12 bases lay between the germline ends. Germline values: CDR1 MGHDK, CDR2 SYGVNS. This CDR3 has 14 amino acids. The CDR3 nucleotides read TGTGCCAGCAGTGATGAGCTTCGAGGAGAGACCCAGTACTTC. As protein: CASSDELRGETQYF.

This clone has only a few counts. The chain joins TRBV10-3 to TRBJ1-4; D perhaps matches TRBD1 (5 bases). V dropped 4 bases and J dropped 10 bases, with 10 bases sitting between them. CDR3 length equals 12 residues. The germline V gene encodes CDR1 ENHRY and CDR2 SYGVKD. For the CDR3, the DNA is TGTGCCATCAGTGGGGGGGACGGAAAACTGTTTTTT. Protein product: CAISGGDGKLFF.

This clone was counted between two and nine times. The V gene is TRBV27, the J gene TRBJ2-2; D is unclear. Germline V gene lookup returns CDR1 MNHEY and CDR2 SMNVEV (reference sequence). The CDR3 is made up of 12 amino acids. V lost 0 bases to trimming and J lost 6 bases, with 2 bases between them. CDR3 coding DNA: TGTGCCAGCAGTTTATCGGCCGGGGAGCTGTTTTTT. Its protein product is CASSLSAGELFF.

The chain uses TRBV4-1 and TRBJ1-1; weak D call: TRBD1 (5 bases). With 0 bases removed from V and 8 bases from J, the gap between germline ends came to 13 bases. This CDR3 is built from 14 residues. Germline CDR1 and CDR2: MGHRA and YSYEKL. CDR3 bases: TGCGCCAGCAGCCAAGATAATGTGGCAGGGGAAGCTTTCTTT. This encodes CASSQDNVAGEAFF.

V is TRBV7-2 and J is TRBJ1-6, with TRBD1 matching over 9 bases. Germline trimming cut 5 bases from V and 7 bases from J; bases unmatched to any gene: 6. Germline values: CDR1 SGHTA, CDR2 FQGNSA. This CDR3 has 15 amino acids. Here the CDR3 DNA reads TGTGCCAGCAGCGCTTCCGGGACAGGGAATTCACCCCTCCACTTT. Protein: CASSASGTGNSPLHF.

This clone occurred a few times. The chain has TRBV14 and TRBJ2-2; TRBD2 matches at 10 bases. This CDR3 has 15 residues. CDR1 and CDR2 from the germline V gene are SGHDN and FVKESK. V lost 8 bases and J lost 6; bases outside the gene matches: 9. CDR3 region: CASARGTSVSGELFF. The CDR3 coding sequence is TGTGCCAGCGCAAGAGGGACTAGCGTTTCCGGGGAGCTGTTTTTT.

This rearrangement joins TRBV11-2 to TRBJ2-1, with TRBD2 matching over 11 bases. This CDR3 region has 14 residues. With 6 bases clipped from V and 9 bases from J, the junction kept 7 bases outside the gene matches. Looked up from germline, CDR1 is SGHAT and CDR2 is FQNNGV. CDR3 loop: CASSPISGGAEQFF. DNA for the CDR3: TGTGCCAGCAGTCCTATTAGCGGGGGGGCTGAGCAGTTCTTC. The full variable domain, with the rest looked up from reference TRBV11-2 and TRBJ2-1, is EAGVAQSPRYKIIEKRQSVAFWCNPISGHATLYWYQQILGQGPKLLIQFQNNGVVDDSQLPKDRFSAERLKGVDSTLKIQPAKLEDSAVYLCASSPISGGAEQFFGPGTRLTVL.

This clone showed up just a few times. CDR3 sequence reads: CASSARDKGEQFF. The CDR3 coding sequence is TGTGCCAGCAGCGCGCGGGACAAGGGAGAGCAGTTCTTC. V gene TRBV7-6 combines with J gene TRBJ2-1; D is perhaps TRBD1 or TRBD2 (6 bases each). The CDR3 contains 13 residues. Per the germline V gene, CDR1 is SGHVS and CDR2 is FNYEAQ. Trimming took off 5 bases at V and 10 bases at J, with 15 bases between the two ends.

V is TRBV7-3 and J is TRBJ2-2, with 13 nucleotides matching TRBD2. CDR1 SGHTA and CDR2 FQGTGA come from the germline V gene. Trimming at V came to 2 bases and at J to 4 bases, leaving 1 base not matched to a gene. The CDR3 length is 16 residues. This CDR3 reads CASSLGLAGVTGELFF. CDR3 coding DNA: TGTGCCAGCAGCTTAGGACTAGCGGGAGTCACCGGGGAGCTGTTTTTT.

The chain carries TRBV29-1 and TRBJ1-2, with 7 bases aligning to TRBD1. Looked up from germline, CDR1 is SQVTM and CDR2 is ANQGSEA. The V and J ends lost 7 bases and 7 bases, in that order; junction bases with no gene match: 9. The CDR3 totals 12 residues. CDR3 bases: TGCAGCGCCACAGACAGGGACGGTGGCTACACCTTC. The encoded protein is CSATDRDGGYTF.

The table lists this clone with a few counts. This chain uses TRBV4-2 with TRBJ2-3, with 11 bases matching TRBD2. This CDR3 comprises 19 residues. Germline CDR1 LGHNA, CDR2 YNFKEQ. V dropped 0 bases and J dropped 0; count of bases not matched to a gene: 8. CDR3 DNA: TGTGCCAGCAGCCAAGATCTTTTAGCGGGAGGGCCGAGCACAGATACGCAGTATTTT. This codes for CASSQDLLAGGPSTDTQYF.